This is a list of T cell receptor beta chains from one sample in a study of blood T cell repertoires in COVID-19. The protocol was immunoSEQ multiplex PCR, while the TCRdb copy is restricted to in-frame clones and leaves out a portion. The sample lists some 310,000 clones; under 90% were seen once. Specimen: PBMCs or T cells enriched from blood (not recorded which). The receptors were sampled from a woman younger than 45 who had recovered from COVID-19. Both conserved end residues are part of each CDR3. A D gene is named only where the DNA matches it firmly. Not all rows give a size; the values are once, few, many and, for expanded clones, a class.

cdr3_aa v_call clone_size j_call d_call
CASRWRANTGELFF TRBV27 NA TRBJ2-2 NA
CAISAGPDRGSGNTIYF TRBV10-3 NA TRBJ1-3 TRBD1
CASSPGQGYNEQFF TRBV27 NA TRBJ2-1 TRBD1
CASSNPSGQGAEAFF TRBV21-1 NA TRBJ1-1 NA
CASSQEGTRQETQYF TRBV3-1/TRBV3-2 NA TRBJ2-5 NA
CASRGQPSYGYTF TRBV2 NA TRBJ1-2 TRBD1
CASSVGLAGGPSTGELFF TRBV9 NA TRBJ2-2 TRBD2
CASSFGSGGQETQYF TRBV28 NA TRBJ2-5 TRBD2
CASSVSTGGNDGYTF TRBV9 NA TRBJ1-2 TRBD1
CASSQQGRYEQYF TRBV18 once TRBJ2-7 NA
CASTPRGVFVTQYF TRBV19 NA TRBJ2-3 TRBD2
CASSEQEGTEAFF TRBV6-1 NA TRBJ1-1 NA
CASTTYPRGDTEAFF TRBV19 NA TRBJ1-1 NA
CASSNVQGLVQFF TRBV9 NA TRBJ2-1 TRBD1
CASSPGTSGNNNEQFF TRBV7-2 NA TRBJ2-1 TRBD2
CASSPGGNTEAFF TRBV9 NA TRBJ1-1 NA
CASSTGSGANVLTF TRBV19 NA TRBJ2-6 NA
CSASGAGGVDEKLFF TRBV20-1 NA TRBJ1-4 NA
CASSLWTGRETQYF TRBV28 NA TRBJ2-5 NA
CAISESTGEETQYF TRBV10-3 once TRBJ2-5 NA
CASSSTSGIPTIGSYNEQFF TRBV19 NA TRBJ2-1 TRBD2
CATGPRGSHEQYF TRBV10-1 NA TRBJ2-7 NA
CASSFSLRVGEQYF TRBV5-6 NA TRBJ2-7 NA
CASSFTSFGYGYTF TRBV27 NA TRBJ1-2 NA
CATEDRVNEKLFF TRBV2 NA TRBJ1-4 TRBD1
CASRSAGTEKLFF TRBV10-1 NA TRBJ1-4 NA
CASSLRLAGDHEQYF TRBV3-1/TRBV3-2 NA TRBJ2-7 TRBD2
CASSLWAGVTQETQYF TRBV7-2 NA TRBJ2-5 TRBD2
CASRREPNSPLHF TRBV12-3/TRBV12-4 NA TRBJ1-6 NA
CAISESPSGSSDEQFF TRBV10-3 NA TRBJ2-1 TRBD2
CSVGSRGREQETQYF TRBV29-1 once TRBJ2-5 NA
CASSQRNLPGQGGESPLHF TRBV4-1 NA TRBJ1-6 TRBD1
CASSTNTEAFF TRBV6-5 once TRBJ1-1 NA
CSVDFGTSSDTQYF TRBV29-1 NA TRBJ2-3 TRBD2
CASSLGREISSTDTQYF TRBV11-2 once TRBJ2-3 TRBD2
CASSGGGSTLSGYTF TRBV2 NA TRBJ1-2 NA
CASSQDVAKLFF TRBV3-1/TRBV3-2 NA TRBJ1-4 NA
CATSRDPGQSSYNEQFF TRBV15 NA TRBJ2-1 TRBD1
CASSASTGSGADTQYF TRBV7-9 NA TRBJ2-3 NA
CASSLIASSTDTQYF TRBV28 once TRBJ2-3 NA
CARSGRAGGQTQYF TRBV2 NA TRBJ2-5 TRBD2
CASSIIDRESEKLFF TRBV25-1 few TRBJ1-4 TRBD1
CASSFQDRYAEAFF TRBV28 NA TRBJ1-1 NA
CASSLAGTGHNSPLHF TRBV7-6 NA TRBJ1-6 TRBD1
CASSGDRGLNQPQHF TRBV27 NA TRBJ1-5 TRBD1
CASKPTTGWAETQYF TRBV19 NA TRBJ2-5 NA
CASSYSRSYSGNTIYF TRBV6-5 NA TRBJ1-3 NA
CSVDDRVNTEAFF TRBV29-1 NA TRBJ1-1 TRBD1
CAWTRGGSYGYTF TRBV30 NA TRBJ1-2 NA
CASSRTYSNYGYTF TRBV6-5 NA TRBJ1-2 NA
CASSQDPAEVLNEQFF TRBV4-2 NA TRBJ2-1 NA
CASNPGQGVETQYF TRBV19 few TRBJ2-5 TRBD1
CASRRAASTDTQYF TRBV6-4 NA TRBJ2-3 NA
CASGIEPSPLHF TRBV6-5 NA TRBJ1-6 NA
CASSTRDTSYEQYF TRBV4-1 NA TRBJ2-7 NA
CASSPSDILNTEAFF TRBV19 NA TRBJ1-1 NA
CASSIGTSGYNEQFF TRBV19 once TRBJ2-1 TRBD2
CASSFRGVANEKLFF TRBV5-6 NA TRBJ1-4 NA